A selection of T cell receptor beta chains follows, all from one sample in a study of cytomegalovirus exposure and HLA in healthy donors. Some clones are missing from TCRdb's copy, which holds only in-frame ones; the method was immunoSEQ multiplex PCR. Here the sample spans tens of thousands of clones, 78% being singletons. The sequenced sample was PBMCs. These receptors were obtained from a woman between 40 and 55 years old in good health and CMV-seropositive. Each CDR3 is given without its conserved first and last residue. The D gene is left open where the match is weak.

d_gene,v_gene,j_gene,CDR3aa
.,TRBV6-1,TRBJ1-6,ASSENRDSPLH
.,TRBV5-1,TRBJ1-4,ASSLKPDSPTNEKLF
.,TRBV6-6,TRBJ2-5,ASSYLGGGETQY
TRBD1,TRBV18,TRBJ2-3,ASSPDRVTDTQY
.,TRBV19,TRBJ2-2,ASSIDTGFGELF
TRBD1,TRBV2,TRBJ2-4,ASSFPGQGAGAKNIQY
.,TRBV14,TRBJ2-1,ASSQRGGITHNEQF
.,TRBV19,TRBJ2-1,ASSIAQAEQF
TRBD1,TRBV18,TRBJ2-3,ASSPGTGGTDTQY
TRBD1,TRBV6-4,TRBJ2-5,ASSDLPGGLETQY
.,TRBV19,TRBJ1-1,ASKGVSPSAF
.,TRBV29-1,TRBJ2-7,SVVGGPIYEQY
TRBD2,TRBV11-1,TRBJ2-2,ASRRVGRENGGELF
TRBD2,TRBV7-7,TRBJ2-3,ASSQGGSLTDTQY
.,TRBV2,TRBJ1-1,ASSTRTGYSEAF
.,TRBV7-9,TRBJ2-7,ASSLVESGSHEQY
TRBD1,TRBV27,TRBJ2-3,ASSSSGQGTDTQY
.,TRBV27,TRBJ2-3,ASSTTGTQY
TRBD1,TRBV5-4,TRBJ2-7,ASSFRTGDIEQY
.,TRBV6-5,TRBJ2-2,ASSYYLLSGLF
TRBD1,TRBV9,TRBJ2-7,ASSAGTGSEQY
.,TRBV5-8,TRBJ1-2,ASSLINDYGYT
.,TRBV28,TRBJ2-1,ASSLSQGLEQF
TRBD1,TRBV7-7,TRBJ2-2,ASSHGQGGAGELF
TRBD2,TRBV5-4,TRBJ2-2,ASSRRTSGSVSGELF
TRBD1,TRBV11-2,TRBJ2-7,ASSPGTGYEQY
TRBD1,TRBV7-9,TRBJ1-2,ASSLVDRALFGYT
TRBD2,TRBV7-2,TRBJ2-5,ASSSLVLAGEQY
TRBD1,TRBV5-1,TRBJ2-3,ASSAGQAADTQY
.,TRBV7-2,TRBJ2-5,ASSLAAGYQETQY
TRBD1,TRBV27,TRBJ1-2,ASSSRDSYGYT
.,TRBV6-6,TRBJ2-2,ASSYGGPGELF
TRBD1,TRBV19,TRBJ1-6,ASSGQGNSPLH
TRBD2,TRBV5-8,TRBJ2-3,ASSFLAGSTDTQY
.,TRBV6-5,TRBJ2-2,ASTGADTGELF
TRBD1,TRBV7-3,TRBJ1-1,ASSPTGANTEAF
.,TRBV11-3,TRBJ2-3,ASSHSESTDTQY
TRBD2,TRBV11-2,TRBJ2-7,ASSLSGSGNYEQY
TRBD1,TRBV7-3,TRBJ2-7,ASSEDRGEQY